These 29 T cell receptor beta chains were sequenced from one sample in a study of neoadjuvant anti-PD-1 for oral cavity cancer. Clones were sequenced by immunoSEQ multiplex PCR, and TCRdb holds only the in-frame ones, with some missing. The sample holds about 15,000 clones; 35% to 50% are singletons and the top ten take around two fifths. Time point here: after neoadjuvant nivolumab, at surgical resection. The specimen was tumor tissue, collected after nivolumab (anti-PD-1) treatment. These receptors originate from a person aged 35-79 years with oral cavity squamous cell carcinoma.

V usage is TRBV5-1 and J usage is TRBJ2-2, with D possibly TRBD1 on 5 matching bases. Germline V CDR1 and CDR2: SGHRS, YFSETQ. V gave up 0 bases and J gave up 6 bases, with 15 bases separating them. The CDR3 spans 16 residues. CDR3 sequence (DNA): TGCGCCAGCAGCTTGGTTGCAGGGTTAAAGTCCGGGGAGCTGTTTTTT. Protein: CASSLVAGLKSGELFF.

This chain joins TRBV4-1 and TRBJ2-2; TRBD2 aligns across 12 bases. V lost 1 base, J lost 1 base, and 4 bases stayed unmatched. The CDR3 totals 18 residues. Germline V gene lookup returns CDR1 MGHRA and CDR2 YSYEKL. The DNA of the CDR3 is TGCGCCAGCAGCCAAGTGACTAGCGGGGGTGTGAACACCGGGGAGCTGTTTTTT. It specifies CASSQVTSGGVNTGELFF.

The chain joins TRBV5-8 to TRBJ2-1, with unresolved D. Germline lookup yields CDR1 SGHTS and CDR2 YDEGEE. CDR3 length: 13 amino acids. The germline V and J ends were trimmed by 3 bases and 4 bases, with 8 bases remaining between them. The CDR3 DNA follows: TGTGCCAGCAGCTGGAGATTATACAATGAGCAGTTCTTC. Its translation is CASSWRLYNEQFF.

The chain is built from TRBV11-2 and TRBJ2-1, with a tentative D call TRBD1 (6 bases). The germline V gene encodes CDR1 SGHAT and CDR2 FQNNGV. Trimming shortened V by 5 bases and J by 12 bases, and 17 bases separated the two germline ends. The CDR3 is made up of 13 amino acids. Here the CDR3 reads CASSPAAGEPQFF. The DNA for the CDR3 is TGTGCCAGCAGCCCCGCTGCAGGGGAACCGCAGTTCTTC.

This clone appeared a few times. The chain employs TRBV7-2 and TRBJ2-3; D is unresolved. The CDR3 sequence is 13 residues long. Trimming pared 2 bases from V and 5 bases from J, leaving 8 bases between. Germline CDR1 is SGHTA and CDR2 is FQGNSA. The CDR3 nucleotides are TGTGCCAGCAGCTTAATTGATGGAGATACGCAGTATTTT. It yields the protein CASSLIDGDTQYF.

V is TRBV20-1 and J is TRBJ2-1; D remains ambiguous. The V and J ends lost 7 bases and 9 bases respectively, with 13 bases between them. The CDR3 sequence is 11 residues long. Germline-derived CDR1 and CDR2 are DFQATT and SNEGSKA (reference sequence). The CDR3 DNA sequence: TGCAGTGTGCGGTCTTATAGTGAGCAGTTCTTC. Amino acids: CSVRSYSEQFF.

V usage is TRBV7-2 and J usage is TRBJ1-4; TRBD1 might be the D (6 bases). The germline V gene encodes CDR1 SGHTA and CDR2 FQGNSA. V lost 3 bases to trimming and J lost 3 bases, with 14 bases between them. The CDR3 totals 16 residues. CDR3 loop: CASSLNLGGSNEKLFF. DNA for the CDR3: TGTGCCAGCAGCTTGAACCTAGGGGGGTCTAATGAAAAACTGTTTTTT.

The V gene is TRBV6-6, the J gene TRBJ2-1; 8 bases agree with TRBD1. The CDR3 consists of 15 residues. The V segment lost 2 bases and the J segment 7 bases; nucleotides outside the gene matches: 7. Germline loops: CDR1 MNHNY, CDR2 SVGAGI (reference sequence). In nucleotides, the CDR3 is TGTGCCAGCAGTTACGGGACAGGTGCGGGGAATGAGCAGTTCTTC. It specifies CASSYGTGAGNEQFF.

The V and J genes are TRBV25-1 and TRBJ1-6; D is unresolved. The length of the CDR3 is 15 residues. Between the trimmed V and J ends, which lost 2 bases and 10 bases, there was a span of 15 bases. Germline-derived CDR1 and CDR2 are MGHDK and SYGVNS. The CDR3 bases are TGTGCCAGCAGTGAAAGCGAAGATTTGAGATCACCCCTCCACTTT. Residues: CASSESEDLRSPLHF.

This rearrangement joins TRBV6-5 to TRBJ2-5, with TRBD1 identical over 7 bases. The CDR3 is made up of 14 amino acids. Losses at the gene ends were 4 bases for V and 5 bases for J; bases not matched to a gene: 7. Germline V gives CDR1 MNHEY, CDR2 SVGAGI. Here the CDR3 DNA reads TGTGCCAGCAGTTCGTCACAGGGGCCGGAGACCCAGTACTTC. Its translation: CASSSSQGPETQYF.

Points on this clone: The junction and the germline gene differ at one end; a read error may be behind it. Written as DNA, the CDR3 is TGTGCCAGCAGTTATCCAGGTGGGTCGTTGGCCTTC. Translating gives CASSYPGGSLAF. The chain has TRBV5-5 and TRBJ2-4; D uncertain. CDR1 SGHKS and CDR2 YYEKEE come from the germline V gene (reference sequence). The CDR3 has 12 amino acids. Based on the CDR3 plus reference TRBV5-5 and TRBJ2-4, the full variable domain is DAGVTQSPTHLIKTRGQQVTLRCSPISGHKSVSWYQQVLGQGPQFIFQYYEKEERGRGNFPDRFSARQFPNYSSELNVNALLLGDSALYLCASSYPGGSLAFGAGTRLSVL.

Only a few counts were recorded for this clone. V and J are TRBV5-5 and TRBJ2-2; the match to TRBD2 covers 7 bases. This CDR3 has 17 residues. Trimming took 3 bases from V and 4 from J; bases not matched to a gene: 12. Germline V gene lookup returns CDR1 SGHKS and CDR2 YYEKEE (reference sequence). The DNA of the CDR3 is TGTGCCAGCAGCTGGGGGGGACTCTTGCGAGGCACCGGGGAGCTGTTTTTT. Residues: CASSWGGLLRGTGELFF.

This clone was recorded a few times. CDR3 nucleotide sequence: TGTGCCTGGAAACAGGTTGGAAACACCATATATTTT. It yields the protein CAWKQVGNTIYF. This rearrangement joins TRBV30 to TRBJ1-3; D is possibly TRBD1 (5 bases). Trimming cost V 4 bases and J 3 bases, with 7 bases left between them. This CDR3 has 12 amino acids. Germline V lookup: CDR1 GTSNPN, CDR2 SVGIG (reference sequence).

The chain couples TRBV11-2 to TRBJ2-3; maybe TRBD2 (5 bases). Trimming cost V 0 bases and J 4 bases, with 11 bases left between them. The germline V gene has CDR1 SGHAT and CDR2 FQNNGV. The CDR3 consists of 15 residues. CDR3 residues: CASSLDGSQADTQYF. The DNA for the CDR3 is TGTGCCAGCAGCTTAGATGGGAGTCAGGCAGATACGCAGTATTTT.

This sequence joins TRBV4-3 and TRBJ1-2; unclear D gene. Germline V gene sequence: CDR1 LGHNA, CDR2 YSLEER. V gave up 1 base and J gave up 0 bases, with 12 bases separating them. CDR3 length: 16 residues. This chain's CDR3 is CASSQVGTATNYGYTF. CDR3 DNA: TGCGCCAGCAGCCAAGTAGGAACCGCAACTAACTATGGCTACACCTTC.

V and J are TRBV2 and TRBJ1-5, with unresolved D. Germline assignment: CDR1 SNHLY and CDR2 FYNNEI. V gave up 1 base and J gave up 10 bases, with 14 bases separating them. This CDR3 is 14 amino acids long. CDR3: CASSEGQRVGPQHF. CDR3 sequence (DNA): TGTGCCAGCAGTGAAGGGCAGAGGGTTGGACCCCAGCATTTT. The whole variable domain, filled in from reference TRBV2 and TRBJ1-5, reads EPEVTQTPSHQVTQMGQEVILRCVPISNHLYFYWYRQILGQKVEFLVSFYNNEISEKSEIFDDQFSVERPDGSNFTLKIRSTKLEDSAMYFCASSEGQRVGPQHFGDGTRLSIL.

DNA for the CDR3: TGCGCCAGCAGCAACCCGGGGGGCTATGGCTACACCTTC. Translation: CASSNPGGYGYTF. The chain employs TRBV4-3 and TRBJ1-2, with a possible D match to TRBD1 (5 bases). From germline, CDR1 is LGHNA and CDR2 YSLEER. There are 13 residues in the CDR3. The V end was cut by 5 bases, the J end by 4 bases, with 11 bases between.

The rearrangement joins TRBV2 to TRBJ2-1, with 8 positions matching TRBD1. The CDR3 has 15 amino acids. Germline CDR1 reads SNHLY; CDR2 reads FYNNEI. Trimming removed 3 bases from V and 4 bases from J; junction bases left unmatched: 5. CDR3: CASSEAGGQYNEQFF. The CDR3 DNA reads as TGTGCCAGCAGTGAGGCAGGGGGCCAGTACAATGAGCAGTTCTTC.

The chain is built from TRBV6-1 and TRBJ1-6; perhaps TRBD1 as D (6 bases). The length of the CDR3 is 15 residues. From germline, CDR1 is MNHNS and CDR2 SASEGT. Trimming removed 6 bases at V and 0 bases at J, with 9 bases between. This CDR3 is CASRLTGSYNSPLHF. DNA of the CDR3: TGTGCCAGCAGGCTGACAGGCTCCTATAATTCACCCCTCCACTTT.

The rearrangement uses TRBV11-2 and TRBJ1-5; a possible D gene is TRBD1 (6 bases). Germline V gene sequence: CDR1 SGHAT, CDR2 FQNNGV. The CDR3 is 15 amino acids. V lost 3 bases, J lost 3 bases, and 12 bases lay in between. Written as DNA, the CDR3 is TGTGCCAGCAGCTTGGGACCAGGGGACAATCAGCCCCAGCATTTT. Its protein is CASSLGPGDNQPQHF.

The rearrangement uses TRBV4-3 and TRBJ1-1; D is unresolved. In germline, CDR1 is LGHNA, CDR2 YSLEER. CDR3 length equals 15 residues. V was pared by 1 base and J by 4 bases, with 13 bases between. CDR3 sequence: CASSQATLGSTEAFF. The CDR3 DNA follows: TGCGCCAGCAGCCAAGCGACCCTCGGTAGCACTGAAGCTTTCTTT.

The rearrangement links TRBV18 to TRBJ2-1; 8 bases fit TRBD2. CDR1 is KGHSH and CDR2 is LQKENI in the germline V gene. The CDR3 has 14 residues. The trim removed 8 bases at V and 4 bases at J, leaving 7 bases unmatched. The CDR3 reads CASLSGGQYNEQFF. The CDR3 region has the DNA TGTGCCAGCCTCAGCGGGGGCCAATACAATGAGCAGTTCTTC.

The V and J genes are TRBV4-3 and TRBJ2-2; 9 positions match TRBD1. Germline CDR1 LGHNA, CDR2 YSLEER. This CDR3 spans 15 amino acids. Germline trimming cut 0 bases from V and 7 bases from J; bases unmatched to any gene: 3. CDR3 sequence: CASSQEGQGYGELFF. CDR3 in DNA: TGCGCCAGCAGCCAAGAAGGACAGGGGTACGGGGAGCTGTTTTTT.

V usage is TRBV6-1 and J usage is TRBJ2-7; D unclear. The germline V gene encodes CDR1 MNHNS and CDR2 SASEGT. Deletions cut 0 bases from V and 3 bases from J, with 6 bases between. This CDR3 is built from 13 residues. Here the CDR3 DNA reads TGTGCCAGCAGTGAAGCGCCCATCTACGAGCAGTACTTC. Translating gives CASSEAPIYEQYF.

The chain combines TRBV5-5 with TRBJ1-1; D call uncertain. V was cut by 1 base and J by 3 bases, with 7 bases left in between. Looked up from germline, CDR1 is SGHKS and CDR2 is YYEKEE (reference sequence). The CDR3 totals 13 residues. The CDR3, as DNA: TGTGCCAGCAGCTTGTACGAGTACACTGAAGCTTTCTTT. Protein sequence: CASSLYEYTEAFF.

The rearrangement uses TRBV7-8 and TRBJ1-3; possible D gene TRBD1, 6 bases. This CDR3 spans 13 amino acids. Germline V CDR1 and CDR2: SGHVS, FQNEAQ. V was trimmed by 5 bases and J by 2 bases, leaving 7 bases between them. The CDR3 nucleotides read TGTGCCAGCAGCACAGGGACTGGAAACACCATATATTTT. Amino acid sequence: CASSTGTGNTIYF.

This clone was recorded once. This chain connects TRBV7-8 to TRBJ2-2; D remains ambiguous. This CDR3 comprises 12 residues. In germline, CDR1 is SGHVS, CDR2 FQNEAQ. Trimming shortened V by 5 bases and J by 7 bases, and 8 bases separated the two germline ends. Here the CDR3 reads CASSPEIGELFF. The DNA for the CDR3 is TGTGCCAGCAGCCCGGAAATCGGGGAGCTGTTTTTT. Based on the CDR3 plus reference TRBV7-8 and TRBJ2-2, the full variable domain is GAGVSQSPRYKVAKRGQDVALRCDPISGHVSLFWYQQALGQGPEFLTYFQNEAQLDKSGLPSDRFFAERPEGSVSTLKIQRTQQEDSAVYLCASSPEIGELFFGEGSRLTVL.

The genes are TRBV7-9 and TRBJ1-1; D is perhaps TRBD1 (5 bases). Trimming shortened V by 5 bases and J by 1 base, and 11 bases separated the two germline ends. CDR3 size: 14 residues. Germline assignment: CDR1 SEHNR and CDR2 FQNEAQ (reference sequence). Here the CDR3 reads CASSRLQGNTEAFF. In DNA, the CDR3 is TGTGCCAGCAGCCGCCTCCAGGGGAACACTGAAGCTTTCTTT.

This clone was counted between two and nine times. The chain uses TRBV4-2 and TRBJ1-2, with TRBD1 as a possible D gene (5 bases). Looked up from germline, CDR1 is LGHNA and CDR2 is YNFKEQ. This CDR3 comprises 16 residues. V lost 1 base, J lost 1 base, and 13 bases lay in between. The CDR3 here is CASSQVSGTDNYGYTF. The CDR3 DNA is TGTGCCAGCAGCCAAGTGTCCGGGACGGATAACTATGGCTACACCTTC.